The present TCR beta chain was sequenced within a study of shared clonotypes between healthy human individuals. Trimming removed 7 bases from V and 3 bases from J; junction bases left unmatched: 11. CDR3 size: 15 residues. Germline V CDR1 and CDR2: SQVTM, ANQGSEA. Sequencing was performed with immunoSEQ multiplex PCR; in TCRdb, only in-frame clones are kept and a portion is missing. The sample holds 1,500,000 or so clones, 98% to 99% seen once. Of note for this clone: Its target is unknown.

Regarding the study as a whole: The study generally estimated greater richness for naive than memory subsets. The genetic and exposure-history diversity represented was limited by few donors.

Subsets obtained from CD4+ cells comprised CD45RA+ naive and CD45RA-negative memory cells. This chain links TRBV29-1 with TRBJ2-1, with 8 bases aligning to TRBD2. Specimen: naive CD4+ T cells sorted from blood. Subset given: CD45RA+ positively selected. The TCR comes from a man aged 25-40 years in good health. CDR3 nucleotide sequence: TGCAGCGGTGGGACCTTAGCGGGACTCTACAATGAGCAGTTCTTC. Protein product: CSGGTLAGLYNEQFF.